One sample yielded the 26 T cell receptor beta chains listed below, sequenced in a study of beta chain features in type 1 diabetes. Reverse transcribing all isolated RNA meant expressed TCRB transcripts were sequenced. The table came from immunoSEQ multiplex PCR; TCRdb's copy has only in-frame clones and leaves some out. Among roughly 230,000 clones listed, around 10% were seen once. Sequences were obtained from naive CD4+ T cells from blood. These receptors were taken from a woman in her late teens or twenties in good health.

Ten or more counts support this clone. This rearrangement joins TRBV7-9 to TRBJ2-2; D gene unclear. The ends were cut back, 5 bases at V and 6 bases at J, with 10 bases in the middle. This CDR3 is built from 13 residues. Germline loops: CDR1 SEHNR, CDR2 FQNEAQ (reference sequence). The CDR3 protein is CASSLPRSGELFF. CDR3 DNA sequence: TGTGCCAGCAGCCTTCCTAGGTCCGGGGAGCTGTTTTTT.

The chain carries TRBV10-3 and TRBJ2-2, with 10 bases that match TRBD1. Germline V lookup: CDR1 ENHRY, CDR2 SYGVKD. The CDR3 runs 16 residues. Trimming removed 6 bases from V and 4 bases from J; junction bases left unmatched: 8. CDR3 bases: TGTGCCATCAGCAGATGGGACAGGGGTACCACCGGGGAGCTGTTTTTT. Residues: CAISRWDRGTTGELFF.

The chain links TRBV6-5 to TRBJ2-2; 7 bases align to TRBD1. V dropped 6 bases and J dropped 6; count of bases not matched to a gene: 7. Germline CDR1 reads MNHEY; CDR2 reads SVGAGI. This CDR3 has 14 amino acids. In DNA form, the CDR3 reads TGTGCCAGCAGAAGGCCAGACAGGGCCGGGGAGCTGTTTTTT. It specifies CASRRPDRAGELFF.

Only a few counts were recorded for this clone. J is TRBJ2-5 and V is TRBV11-2; 12 nucleotides line up with TRBD2. V gave up 2 bases and J gave up 4 bases; unmatched junction bases: 8. Germline CDR1 reads SGHAT; CDR2 reads FQNNGV. The CDR3 totals 17 residues. Written as DNA, the CDR3 is TGTGCCAGCAGCTTATTTTCTAGCGGGGGGGCGGGAGAGACCCAGTACTTC. Translation: CASSLFSSGGAGETQYF.

This rearrangement joins TRBV29-1 to TRBJ1-1; D possibly corresponds to TRBD1 (5 bases). V was clipped by 6 bases and J by 5 bases, with 16 bases between them. Germline V gene data show CDR1 as SQVTM and CDR2 as ANQGSEA. The CDR3 runs to 13 residues. CDR3 nucleotide sequence: TGCAGCGTCGTTCCAGGGATAGTGACTGAAGCTTTCTTT. Translation gives CSVVPGIVTEAFF.

This clone was seen more than once but under ten times. The V call is TRBV7-7, the J call TRBJ2-5, with TRBD1 matching over 11 bases. With 5 bases clipped from V and 1 base from J, the junction kept 3 bases outside the gene matches. This CDR3 is built from 15 residues. Germline V CDR1 and CDR2: SSHAT, FNYEAQ (reference sequence). The CDR3 region has the DNA TGTGCCAGCAGCCGGACAGGGGGCGGCCAAGAGACCCAGTACTTC. Translating it yields CASSRTGGGQETQYF.

The rearrangement links TRBV15 to TRBJ2-7, with 12 bases matching TRBD2. Germline-derived CDR1 and CDR2 are LNHNV and YYDKDF (reference sequence). CDR3 length: 15 amino acids. The V segment lost 6 bases and the J segment 2 bases; nucleotides outside the gene matches: 5. CDR3 region: CATSLLAGGAYEQYF. CDR3 bases: TGTGCCACCAGTCTCCTAGCGGGAGGGGCCTACGAGCAGTACTTC.

This clone was seen a handful of times. J is TRBJ1-1 and V is TRBV14; 7 bases agree with TRBD1. Germline trimming cut 4 bases from V and 0 bases from J; bases unmatched to any gene: 8. This CDR3 spans 16 amino acids. Germline CDR1 is SGHDN and CDR2 is FVKESK. The CDR3, as DNA: TGTGCCAGCAGCCCCTGGACAGGCAAGATGAACACTGAAGCTTTCTTT. The encoded protein is CASSPWTGKMNTEAFF.

This sequence joins TRBV19 and TRBJ2-7; 9 positions match TRBD2. The CDR3 sequence is 16 residues long. The V and J ends lost 3 bases and 1 base, in that order; junction bases with no gene match: 7. Germline V gene sequence: CDR1 LNHDA, CDR2 SQIVND (reference sequence). The CDR3 DNA sequence: TGTGCCAGTAGTATCGGCGGGAGGGCCGGGTCCTACGAGCAGTACTTC. Protein: CASSIGGRAGSYEQYF. Together with reference TRBV19 and TRBJ2-7, the CDR3 gives the full variable domain: DGGITQSPKYLFRKEGQNVTLSCEQNLNHDAMYWYRQDPGQGLRLIYYSQIVNDFQKGDIAEGYSVSREKKESFPLTVTSAQKNPTAFYLCASSIGGRAGSYEQYFGPGTRLTVT.

The chain carries TRBV4-2 and TRBJ1-1; weak D call: TRBD1 (5 bases). Trimming shortened V by 5 bases and J by 7 bases, and 14 bases separated the two germline ends. The CDR3 consists of 13 residues. In germline, CDR1 is LGHNA, CDR2 YNFKEQ. CDR3 region: CASSNLRGFEAFF. CDR3 sequence (DNA): TGTGCCAGCAGCAATCTAAGGGGATTTGAAGCTTTCTTT.

The chain combines TRBV30 with TRBJ2-2; the D gene is possibly TRBD1 (6 bases). There are 13 residues in the CDR3. CDR1 is GTSNPN and CDR2 is SVGIG in the germline V gene (reference sequence). V was trimmed by 3 bases and J by 4 bases, leaving 9 bases between them. CDR3 DNA: TGTGCCTGGAGGACAGGACTCACCGGGGAGCTGTTTTTT. Protein sequence: CAWRTGLTGELFF.

The chain recombines TRBV5-1 with TRBJ2-5; 8 bases align to TRBD1. The CDR3 is made up of 15 amino acids. Per the germline V gene, CDR1 is SGHRS and CDR2 is YFSETQ. V shed 3 bases and J 6 bases; nucleotides not matched to a gene: 10. In DNA, the CDR3 is TGCGCCAGCAGCTACGGGAGACAGGGGAAAAAGACCCAGTACTTC. Translated, it gives CASSYGRQGKKTQYF. The entire variable domain, with the rest obtained from reference TRBV5-1 and TRBJ2-5, is as follows: KAGVTQTPRYLIKTRGQQVTLSCSPISGHRSVSWYQQTPGQGLQFLFEYFSETQRNKGNFPGRFSGRQFSNSRSEMNVSTLELGDSALYLCASSYGRQGKKTQYFGPGTRLLVL.

The chain carries TRBV5-1 and TRBJ1-1; D is perhaps TRBD1 (6 bases). V dropped 0 bases and J dropped 2 bases, with 11 bases sitting between them. The CDR3 length is 15 residues. From germline, CDR1 is SGHRS and CDR2 YFSETQ. DNA for the CDR3: TGCGCCAGCAGCTTGGGGGGGCAGGTAAACACTGAAGCTTTCTTT. Encoded protein: CASSLGGQVNTEAFF.

This clone was observed a few times. J is TRBJ2-2 and V is TRBV2; 12 bases align to TRBD2. The V gene end was trimmed by 7 bases and the J gene end by 6 bases; junction bases not matched to a gene: 3. The germline CDR1 and CDR2 sequences are SNHLY and FYNNEI. This CDR3 spans 14 amino acids. CDR3 bases: TGTGCCAGCAAACTAGCGGGAGGCTCCGGGGAGCTGTTTTTT. It encodes CASKLAGGSGELFF.

This clone was counted a few times. V gene TRBV7-3 combines with J gene TRBJ2-3; perhaps TRBD2 as D (5 bases). The CDR3 sequence is 16 residues long. The V gene's germline CDR1 is SGHTA and CDR2 FQGTGA. Trimming removed 1 base at V and 0 bases at J, with 11 bases between. CDR3 loop: CASSLSSGISTDTQYF. The CDR3 region has the DNA TGTGCCAGCAGCTTAAGTTCCGGGATTAGCACAGATACGCAGTATTTT.

This clone was counted only a few times. The J gene is TRBJ2-2, the V gene TRBV18; D is unresolved. The CDR3 extends over 13 amino acids. V was trimmed by 2 bases and J by 3 bases, leaving 4 bases between them. The germline V gene has CDR1 KGHSH and CDR2 LQKENI. The CDR3 region is CASSPLDTGELFF. CDR3 nucleotides: TGTGCCAGCTCACCATTAGACACCGGGGAGCTGTTTTTT.

The chain couples TRBV7-9 to TRBJ1-2; no clear D gene. Trimming removed 4 bases from V and 1 base from J, with 16 bases in between. Germline CDR1 is SEHNR and CDR2 is FQNEAQ (reference sequence). CDR3 length: 16 amino acids. The CDR3 DNA reads as TGTGCCAGCAGCTCGTTCGCGGTCCTCCTTAACTATGGCTACACCTTC. Its protein is CASSSFAVLLNYGYTF.

The chain couples TRBV11-2 to TRBJ2-1, with TRBD2 matching 9 bases. CDR1 is SGHAT, CDR2 FQNNGV, per germline. The CDR3 runs 18 residues. Trimming at V came to 3 bases and at J to 5 bases, leaving 14 bases not matched to a gene. The CDR3 DNA follows: TGTGCCAGCAGCTTGTCTCGCGGCGGGAGGGCTAGGGACAATGAGCAGTTCTTC. This gives the protein CASSLSRGGRARDNEQFF.

This clone was observed a handful of times. The chain couples TRBV5-6 to TRBJ2-2, with 7 bases lining up with TRBD1. The CDR3 is made up of 16 amino acids. Looked up from germline, CDR1 is SGHDT and CDR2 is YYEEEE. Losses at the gene ends were 0 bases for V and 0 bases for J; bases not matched to a gene: 2. The chain's CDR3 is CASSLGTGANTGELFF. The CDR3, as DNA: TGTGCCAGCAGCTTGGGTACAGGGGCGAACACCGGGGAGCTGTTTTTT. The variable domain in full, with the rest retrieved from reference TRBV5-6 and TRBJ2-2, is DAGVTQSPTHLIKTRGQQVTLRCSPKSGHDTVSWYQQALGQGPQFIFQYYEEEERQRGNFPDRFSGHQFPNYSSELNVNALLLGDSALYLCASSLGTGANTGELFFGEGSRLTVL.

This clone has only a few counts. The V gene is TRBV5-1, the J gene TRBJ2-5; maybe TRBD1 (5 bases). Germline CDR1 reads SGHRS; CDR2 reads YFSETQ. The V gene lost 2 bases and the J gene lost 5 bases, with 13 bases spanning the gap. The CDR3 is 14 amino acids. The CDR3 loop reads CASSFRQLWETQYF. In DNA, the CDR3 is TGCGCCAGCAGCTTCCGACAGTTGTGGGAGACCCAGTACTTC.

V is TRBV19 and J is TRBJ2-1; TRBD1 aligns across 7 bases. The CDR3 is 12 residues long. The V and J ends lost 4 bases and 12 bases, in that order; junction bases with no gene match: 6. The germline V gene encodes CDR1 LNHDA and CDR2 SQIVND (reference sequence). DNA of the CDR3: TGTGCCAGTAGTACCACAGGGGTCGGGCAGTTCTTC. As protein: CASSTTGVGQFF.

This rearrangement joins TRBV5-4 to TRBJ2-6; 12 nucleotides line up with TRBD1. The CDR3 contains 19 residues. The trim removed 0 bases at V and 0 bases at J, leaving 4 bases unmatched. CDR1 and CDR2 from the germline V gene are SGHNT and YYREEE (reference sequence). The CDR3 nucleotides read TGTGCCAGCAGCTTGGGGGGGACAGGGGGCTTCTCTGGGGCCAACGTCCTGACTTTC. Translated: CASSLGGTGGFSGANVLTF.

The rearrangement links TRBV15 to TRBJ2-7; 9 nucleotides agree with TRBD1. The ends lost 5 bases at V and 6 bases at J; junction bases unmatched: 11. The length of the CDR3 is 15 residues. Germline CDR1 reads LNHNV; CDR2 reads YYDKDF (reference sequence). CDR3 in amino acids: CATSPEGTGLGEQYF. Here the CDR3 DNA reads TGTGCCACCAGCCCAGAGGGGACAGGGCTAGGCGAGCAGTACTTC.

This clone was seen more than once but under ten times. This chain connects TRBV11-1 to TRBJ2-2; possible D gene TRBD2, 5 bases. Germline V gene data show CDR1 as SGHAT and CDR2 as FQDESV (reference sequence). Trimming removed 5 bases from V and 3 bases from J, with 16 bases in between. This CDR3 has 16 amino acids. The CDR3 reads CASSGFEGSYTGELFF. The CDR3 DNA reads TGTGCCAGCAGCGGGTTCGAGGGCTCCTACACCGGGGAGCTGTTTTTT.

The chain couples TRBV19 to TRBJ1-2, with TRBD1 matching 12 bases. CDR1 is LNHDA and CDR2 is SQIVND in the germline V gene (reference sequence). J lost 4 bases, V lost 3 bases, and 9 bases had no gene match. The CDR3 covers 17 residues. The CDR3 DNA follows: TGTGCCAGTAGTATCAGGACCGGGACAGGGGGCATCTATGGCTACACCTTC. Its protein is CASSIRTGTGGIYGYTF.

The chain recombines TRBV6-1 with TRBJ1-5; 10 bases fit TRBD1. The CDR3 sequence is 15 residues long. V shed 6 bases, J shed 4 bases, and the junction held 6 bases outside the gene matches. Germline lookup yields CDR1 MNHNS and CDR2 SASEGT. CDR3 DNA: TGTGCCAGCAGCGTGGGACAGGGGTGGAATCAGCCCCAGCATTTT. Encoded protein: CASSVGQGWNQPQHF.